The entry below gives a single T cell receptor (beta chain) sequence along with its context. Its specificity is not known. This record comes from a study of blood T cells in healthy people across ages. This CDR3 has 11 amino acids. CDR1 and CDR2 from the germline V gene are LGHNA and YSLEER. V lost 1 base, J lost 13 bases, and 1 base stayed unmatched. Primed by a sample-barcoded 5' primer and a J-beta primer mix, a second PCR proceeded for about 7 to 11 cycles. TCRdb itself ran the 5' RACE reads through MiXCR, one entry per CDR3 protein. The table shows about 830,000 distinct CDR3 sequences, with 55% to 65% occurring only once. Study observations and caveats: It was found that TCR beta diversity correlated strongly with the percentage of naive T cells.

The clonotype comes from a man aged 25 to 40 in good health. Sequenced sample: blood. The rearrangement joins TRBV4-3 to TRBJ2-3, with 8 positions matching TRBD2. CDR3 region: CASSQGLAKYF. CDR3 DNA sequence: TGCGCCAGCAGCCAAGGACTAGCGAAGTATTTT.